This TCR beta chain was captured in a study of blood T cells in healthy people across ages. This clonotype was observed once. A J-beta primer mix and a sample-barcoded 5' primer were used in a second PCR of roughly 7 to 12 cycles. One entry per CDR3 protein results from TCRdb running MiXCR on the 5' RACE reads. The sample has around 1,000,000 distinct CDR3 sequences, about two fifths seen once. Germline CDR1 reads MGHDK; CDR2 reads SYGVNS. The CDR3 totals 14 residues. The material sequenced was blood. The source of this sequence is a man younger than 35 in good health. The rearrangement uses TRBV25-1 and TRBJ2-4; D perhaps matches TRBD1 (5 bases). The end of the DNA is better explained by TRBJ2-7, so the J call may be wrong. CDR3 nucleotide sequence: TGTGCCAGCAGTGACCCCGGACAATTCCACGAGCAGTACTTC. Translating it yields CASSDPGQFHEQYF.